Reported below is one T cell receptor (beta chain). The antigen it binds to is not known. Mismatch with germline at one junction end may stem from a read error. These data come from a study of cytomegalovirus exposure and HLA in healthy donors (dated by TCRdb to the late 2010s). Some background on the complete study: In an earlier analysis of roughly 590 of the donors, around 290 Gb of sequence data and some 120 million unique TCR beta sequences from roughly 200 million T cells were reported. An early release covering 550 to 650 HLA-typed donors comprised 250 to 350 gigabases of sequencing data and around 80 million unique TCR sequences. Across about 370 genotyped donors of the cohort, an average of about 200,000 unique TCR beta nucleotide sequences per donor were sequenced, and 15% to 20% of those sequences were non-productive. An earlier analysis of approximately 500 of the donors applied high-throughput TCR beta sequencing to assess whether each TCR beta V gene segment acted as functional or pseudogenic. Donor age, sex, ethnicity and CMV serostatus were collected together with the repertoire data. Among the roughly 410 genotyped donors, about 85% belonged to the genetic ancestry cluster associated with self-reported Caucasian donors. Genome-wide SNP genotypes for about three fifths of the 666 donors were used in a later genetic analysis, which treated that subset as a discovery cohort. Rather than drawing on any new phenotypic data, the later analysis identified candidate immune exposures from TCR beta sequences and the way those sequences occurred across donors. A separate validation cohort of 90 to 150 different subjects was used in addition to the 666-subject first cohort. High-throughput TCR immunosequencing, statistical association of individual TCRs with disease status, and machine learning were combined to predict cytomegalovirus infection status. Several DR-DQ haplotypes were handled as single units for association and clustering because linkage in the cohort was strong. In a later analysis, previously published TCR beta repertoires from 550 to 700 donors were re-analyzed and high-resolution HLA genotyping was added so that TCR occurrence patterns could be studied. HLA typing covered class I and class II loci at four-digit resolution. The number of typed donors differed by locus: roughly 620-640 for A, B, C, DRB1 and DQB1; some 500 for DQA1; 606 for DPA1; and around 450 for DPB1. The study profiled the T cell repertoires of more than 500 subjects by immunosequencing and related them to cytomegalovirus serostatus. Every discovery cohort repertoire had been produced on one sequencing platform. The study aimed to test whether signatures of past pathogen exposure could be identified by cataloging public T cell receptors.

The cohort comprised 710 or so healthy bone marrow donors. All cohort members were sampled while nominally healthy, although unrecorded immune exposures were likely present. The donor was CMV seropositive and was included in the group of approximately 310 seropositive cohort members. Each donor provided a peripheral blood sample, and peripheral blood mononuclear cells were used for TCR beta sequencing. Genomic DNA extraction from the blood cell samples was performed with the Qiagen DNeasy Blood Extraction Kit. Summary of the overall study and its limitations: Only TCR beta chains were sequenced in this cohort, and the absence of alpha or paired-chain data limited detectable features. A later analysis reported that several top co-occurrence clusters appeared linked to parvovirus B19, influenza, CMV and Epstein-Barr virus. Because HLA typing was unavailable for some donors at each locus, only the typed subset was used in association tests. Across donors, most TCR sequences were observed very rarely, whereas some public TCRs were present in many individuals. The only immune exposure information available for the cohort was CMV serostatus. Strong co-occurrence of HLA alleles, especially DR and DQ, made assigning TCR associations to individual alleles difficult. A further reported finding was that TCR beta sequences accurately predicted the HLA-A and HLA-B alleles for most subjects in the first cohort. Compared with equally common non-associated chains, HLA-associated TCR beta chains in a later analysis were more clonally expanded and had lower generation probabilities. Cytomegalovirus status was reported to be diagnosed by the classifier with high specificity and sensitivity in both the original and validation cohorts. Linkage disequilibrium might explain the correlated functional status among segregating V segments, but an unknown experimental factor could not be ruled out. According to a later analysis, most CMV-associated TCR beta chains appeared to be HLA-restricted, and the HLA associations seemed to be driven largely by CMV exposure. A total of fewer than 200 TCR beta chains were listed by the study as associated with cytomegalovirus. Compared with the 666-donor mean, donors in an Asian-associated ancestry cluster had fewer N-insertions in productive TCRs, according to a later genetic analysis. It was suggested by the authors that the approach could potentially be generalized to other disease states and immunological phenotypes. In an earlier analysis of about 550 of the donors, most TCR beta V segments were observed in productive rearrangements about 87% or about 30% of the time, broadly matching IMGT annotations. A later analysis found that TCR association rates varied across HLA loci, with DRB1 alleles showing the most associated TCRs and HLA-C alleles the fewest. The sequencing pipeline was judged likely to have produced a cluster of highly shared sequence variants as a technical artifact. The 87-base-pair reads could not distinguish some IMGT-functional V segments, including TRBV6-2 and TRBV6-3, so those segments were excluded. At a false discovery rate of 0.05, a later analysis linked 15,000 to 20,000 TCR beta sequences to specific HLA alleles. Roughly uniform sequencing depth across donors was assumed in presence/absence analyses, although this assumption may not hold. An association between a missense DCLRE1C variant and V-gene and J-gene trimming of TCR beta chains was found in a later genetic analysis and replicated in an independent cohort. A few of the identified cytomegalovirus-associated TCR beta chains were confirmed in vitro to be specific for cytomegalovirus antigens. Because counts were too low, roughly 16 rarely observed V segments, including chromosome 9 orphons, were excluded from the earlier analysis of several hundred of the donors.

The germline V gene (reference sequence) provides CDR1 SSHAT and CDR2 FNYEAQ. Taken from cysteine to phenylalanine, the CDR3 has 15 residues. The CDR3 DNA has 45 bases and is translated from base 1. The library was prepared using the immunoSEQ multiplex PCR assay. A mixture of 60 forward primers for TCR Vbeta segments and 13 reverse primers for TCR Jbeta segments was used in the multiplex PCR. The CDR3 region of rearranged TCR beta genes was amplified from genomic DNA by a multiplex PCR assay. The amplified TCR beta libraries were sequenced on the Illumina HiSeq System as 87-base-pair reads. On the study's bioinformatics: A later analysis tallied 80 million to 95 million unique TCR beta chains across the 660 or so repertoires, and some 10 million of those chains were shared by two or more donors. A nearest-neighbor algorithm error-corrected the raw reads and collapsed the reads into unique sequences, merging closely related sequences to remove PCR and sequencing errors. Alignment of CDR3 sequences to IMGT reference sequences was used to assign V, D and J gene segments. Each retained sequence needed at least a six-nucleotide match to both a V gene segment and a J gene segment. A rearrangement was called productive if the CDR3 had no stop codons and remained in frame with V and J, and every other rearrangement was called non-productive. Following IMGT convention, CDR3 was defined as the stretch from the second conserved V-encoded cysteine up to the conserved J-encoded phenylalanine. In an earlier analysis of around 640 of the donors, sequences lacking an unambiguous match to a single V gene segment were excluded. In an earlier analysis of roughly 500 of the donors, V segments were called functional above 56.7% productive rearrangements and were called segregating when the between-donor standard deviation exceeded 5%. A statistical classification framework was developed to diagnose cytomegalovirus status using the catalog of TCR beta chain sequences. In a later analysis, V and J genes were assigned by comparing TCR nucleotide sequences against IMGT/GENE-DB human TR gene sequences. In a later analysis, CDR3 sequences and most-parsimonious VDJ recombination scenarios were assigned using the TCRdist pipeline. In a later analysis, each TCR beta chain was defined by its CDR3 amino acid sequence together with its V-gene family, and reads lacking a unique V-gene family were excluded. In a later analysis, 500 to 700 highly shared, low-generation-probability nucleotide sequences were removed to address suspected cross-contamination and a sequencing artifact. For each public chain, a later analysis derived a clonal expansion index from normalized ranks of inferred template counts within each repertoire. In a later analysis, generation probabilities were computed using a VDJ recombination model fitted to out-of-frame rearrangements, and the results were checked against IGoR. Hypergeometric tests were used in a later analysis to score TCR-TCR, TCR-HLA and TCR-CMV co-occurrence, with a repertoire-size bias correction applied to the TCR pairs. In a later analysis, false discovery rates were estimated by permuting HLA or CMV assignments 20 times. In a later analysis, co-occurring TCRs were grouped using DBSCAN, and TCRdist sequence similarity was added for clustering within HLA-allele-positive subsets. Repertoires with fewer than 30,000 or more than 120,000 public chains were left out of co-occurrence clustering, as were roughly five repertoires with anomalous nucleotide sharing. TCRdb carries this immuneACCESS record with in-frame sequences only. Its versions omit some clonotypes, under half of them owing to an unresolved V gene in the studies checked, with the rest unexplained. V and J calls and clone size come straight from that table; D and trimming were deduced from the DNA. This sample has 110,000 to 150,000 clones in its table, and around 79% of those were observed once. The ten largest clonotypes hold around 10% of the sample.

Sample: PBMCs. The receptor comes from a woman between 50 and 59 years old in good health and CMV-seropositive. This chain joins TRBV7-7 to TRBJ2-3; too little of a D gene remains to name it. The CDR3 protein sequence reads: CASSLGPEATDTQYF. The bases read TGTGCTAGCAGCCTAGGGCCCGAGGCCACAGATACGCAGTATTTT.